This section outlines one TCR beta chain sequence together with its context. Its antigen is not identified. This sample stems from a study of cytomegalovirus exposure and HLA in healthy donors. Study overall: Of all 400 or so donors who were genotyped, roughly 81% belonged to the Caucasian-associated ancestry cluster.

The ends were cut back, 6 bases at V and 0 bases at J, with 12 bases in the middle. The germline CDR1 and CDR2 sequences are SGHTA and FQGNSA. CDR3 length: 14 amino acids. The study, taken as a whole, reports: Analysis was carried out at a later point, and it linked a missense DCLRE1C variant to TCR beta V- and J-gene trimming. The classifier reportedly diagnosed cytomegalovirus status with high sensitivity and specificity.

Both 60 Vbeta primers and 13 Jbeta primers went into the PCR. Data came from immunoSEQ multiplex PCR; TCRdb stores just in-frame clones and leaves some out. Of 150,000 to 250,000 clones listed, roughly 78% were seen once; the top ten hold approximately 4.7%. The clonotype comes from a woman aged 30 to 39 in good health and CMV-seropositive. The V gene is TRBV7-2, the J gene TRBJ2-7; D gene uncertain. The source material was PBMCs. This chain's CDR3 is CASSLIQYSYEQYF. DNA of the CDR3: TGTGCCAGCAGTCTCATACAGTACTCCTACGAGCAGTACTTC.